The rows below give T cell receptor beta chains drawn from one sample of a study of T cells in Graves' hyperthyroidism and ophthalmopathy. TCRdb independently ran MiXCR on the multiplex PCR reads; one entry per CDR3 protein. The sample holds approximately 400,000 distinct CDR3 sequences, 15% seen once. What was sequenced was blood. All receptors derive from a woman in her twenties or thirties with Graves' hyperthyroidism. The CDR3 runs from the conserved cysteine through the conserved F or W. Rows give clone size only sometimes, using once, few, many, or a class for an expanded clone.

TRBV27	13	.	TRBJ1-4	CASSWETNEKLFF
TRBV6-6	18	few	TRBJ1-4	CASSYVYGPPGTNEKLFF
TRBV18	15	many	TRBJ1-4	CASSPSGIVSEKLFF
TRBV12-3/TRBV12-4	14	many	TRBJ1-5	CASSVGSVNQPQHF
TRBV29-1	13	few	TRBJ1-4	CSALVMANEKLFF
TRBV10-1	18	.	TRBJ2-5	CASSSGLAGARYQETQYF
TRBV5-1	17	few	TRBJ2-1	CASSPGKDSGNNDEQFF
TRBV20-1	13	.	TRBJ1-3	CSAPPGVGNTIYF
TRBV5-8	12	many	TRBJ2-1	CASSPATNEQFF
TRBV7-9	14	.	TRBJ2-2	CASSGGQETGELFF
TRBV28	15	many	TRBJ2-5	CASRKAGGPEETQYF
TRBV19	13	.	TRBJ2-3	CASSGKNTDTQYF
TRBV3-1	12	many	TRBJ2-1	CASSRSRNEQFF
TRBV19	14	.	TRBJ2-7	CASSIRDRHDEQYF
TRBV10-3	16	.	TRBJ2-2	CAIRNPSGRVTGELFF
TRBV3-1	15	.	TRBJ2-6	CASSPHGAWANVLTF
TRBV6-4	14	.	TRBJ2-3	CASSSSGNADTQYF
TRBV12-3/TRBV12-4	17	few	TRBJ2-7	CASSNKDRDRGLYEQYF
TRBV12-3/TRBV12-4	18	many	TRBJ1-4	CASSGQGARPVANEKLFF
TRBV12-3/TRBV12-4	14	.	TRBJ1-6	CASSFQGTNSPLHF
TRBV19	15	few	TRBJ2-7	CASSIEWGLTDEQYF
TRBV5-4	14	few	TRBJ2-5	CASSLGLGKETQYF
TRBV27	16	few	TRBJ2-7	CASSMGGLSAGYEQYF
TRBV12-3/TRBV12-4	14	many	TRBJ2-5	CASSWRTGGETQYF
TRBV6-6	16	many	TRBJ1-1	CASSYGNRGGSTEAFF
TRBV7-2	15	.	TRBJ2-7	CASSLLGLGTYEQYF
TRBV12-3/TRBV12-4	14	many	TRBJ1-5	CASSLGGPPQPQHF
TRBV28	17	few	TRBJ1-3	CASSSLTGSLSGNTIYF
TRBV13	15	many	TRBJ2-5	CASRLAGQNQETQYF
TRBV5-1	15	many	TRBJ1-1	CASSGGTGKNTEAFF
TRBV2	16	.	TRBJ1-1	CASRVGVSTANTEAFF
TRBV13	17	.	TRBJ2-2	CASSFQRQGWYTGELFF
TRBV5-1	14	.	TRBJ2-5	CASSVGTAQETQYF
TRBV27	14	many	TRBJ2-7	CASSPWTGVYEQYF
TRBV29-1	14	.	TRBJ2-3	CSVEEGLARDTQYF
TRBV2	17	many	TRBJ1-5	CASWSPREKGGNQPQHF
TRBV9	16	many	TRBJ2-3	CASSVDGGMGTDTQYF
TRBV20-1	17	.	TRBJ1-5	CSAAREAGGYSNQPQHF
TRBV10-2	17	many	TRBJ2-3	CASSPPPTSGSTDTQYF
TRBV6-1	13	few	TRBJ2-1	CASRSWTGYEQFF
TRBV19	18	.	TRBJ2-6	CASSIDGTVVSGVNVLTF
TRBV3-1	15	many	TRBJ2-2	CASSPTSGNAGELFF
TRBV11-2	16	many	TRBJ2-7	CASSTLGRAYSYEQYF
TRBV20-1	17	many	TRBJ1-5	CSATGTGAPSLGQPQHF
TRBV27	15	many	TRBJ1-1	CASSLSNRVYTEAFF
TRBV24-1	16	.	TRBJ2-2	CATSEARQGNTGELFF
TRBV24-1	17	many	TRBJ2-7	CATSDHFGGTSLFEQYF
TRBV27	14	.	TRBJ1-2	CASSLTGGESGYTF
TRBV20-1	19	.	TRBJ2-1	CSARYAKGPTKSSYNEQFF
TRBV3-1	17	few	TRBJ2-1	CASSQITSGEAYNEQFF
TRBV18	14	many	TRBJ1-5	CASSPQGSNQPQHF